This T cell receptor beta chain was sequenced in a study of PD-L1 blockade in urothelial cancer. Across the whole study: Blood analysis occurred 3 weeks (second dose) and 6 weeks after treatment start. A median blood sample held about 150,000 T cells and tens of thousands of unique TCRs.

Clones were sequenced by immunoSEQ multiplex PCR, and TCRdb holds only the in-frame ones, with some missing. The sample contains about 24,000 clones, 87% of which appear only once. This CDR3 spans 16 amino acids. J was trimmed by 1 base and V by 0 bases; bases with no gene match: 6. The germline gives CDR1 SGHRS, CDR2 YFSETQ. Only a few counts were recorded for this clone. The chain employs TRBV5-1 and TRBJ1-1, with TRBD1 matching over 7 bases. The sequences come from PBMCs, collected around atezolizumab (anti-PD-L1) treatment. The clonotype comes from a man in his forties or fifties with urothelial cancer. The CDR3, as DNA: TGCGCCAGCAGCTTGGAAGGGGGCAGGCGGAACACTGAAGCTTTCTTT. Translated: CASSLEGGRRNTEAFF.